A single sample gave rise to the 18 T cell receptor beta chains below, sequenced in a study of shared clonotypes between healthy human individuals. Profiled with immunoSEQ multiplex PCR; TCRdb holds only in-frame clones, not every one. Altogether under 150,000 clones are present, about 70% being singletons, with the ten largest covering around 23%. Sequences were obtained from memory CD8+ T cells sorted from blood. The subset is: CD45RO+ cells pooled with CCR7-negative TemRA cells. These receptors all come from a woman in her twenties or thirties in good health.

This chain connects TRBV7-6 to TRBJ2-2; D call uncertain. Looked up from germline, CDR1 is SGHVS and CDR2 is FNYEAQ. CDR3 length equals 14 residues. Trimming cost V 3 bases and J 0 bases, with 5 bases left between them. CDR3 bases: TGTGCCAGCAGCTTGGGAACGAACACCGGGGAGCTGTTTTTT. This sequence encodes CASSLGTNTGELFF.

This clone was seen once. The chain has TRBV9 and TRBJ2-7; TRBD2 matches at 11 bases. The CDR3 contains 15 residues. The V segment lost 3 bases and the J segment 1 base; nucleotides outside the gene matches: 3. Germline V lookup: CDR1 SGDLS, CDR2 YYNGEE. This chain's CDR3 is CASSAGLAASYEQYF. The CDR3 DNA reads TGTGCCAGCAGCGCGGGACTAGCGGCATCCTACGAGCAGTACTTC.

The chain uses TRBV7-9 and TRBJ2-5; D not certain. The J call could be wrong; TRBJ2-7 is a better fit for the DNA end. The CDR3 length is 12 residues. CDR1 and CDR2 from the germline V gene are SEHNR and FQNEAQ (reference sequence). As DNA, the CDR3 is TGTGCCAGCAGCCACGACACCTACGAGCAGTACTTC. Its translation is CASSHDTYEQYF.

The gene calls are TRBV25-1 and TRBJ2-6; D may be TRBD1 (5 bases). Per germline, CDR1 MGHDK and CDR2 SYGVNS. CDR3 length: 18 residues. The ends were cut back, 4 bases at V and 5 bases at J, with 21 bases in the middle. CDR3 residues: CASSAFATGQSRANVLTF. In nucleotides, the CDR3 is TGTGCCAGCAGTGCCTTCGCAACTGGACAAAGTCGGGCCAACGTCCTGACTTTC.

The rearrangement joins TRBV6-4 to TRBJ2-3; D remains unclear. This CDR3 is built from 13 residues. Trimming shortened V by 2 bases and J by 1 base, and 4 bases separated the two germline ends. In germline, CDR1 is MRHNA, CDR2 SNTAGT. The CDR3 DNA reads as TGTGCCAGCAGTGACAAGGGCACAGATACGCAGTATTTT. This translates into CASSDKGTDTQYF.

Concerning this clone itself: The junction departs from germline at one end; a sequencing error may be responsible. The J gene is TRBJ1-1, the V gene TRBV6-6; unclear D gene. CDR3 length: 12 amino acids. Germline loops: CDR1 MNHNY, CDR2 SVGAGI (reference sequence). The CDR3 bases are TGTGCCAGCAGTCCCCGTAACATTGAAGCTTTCTTT. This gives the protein CASSPRNIEAFF.

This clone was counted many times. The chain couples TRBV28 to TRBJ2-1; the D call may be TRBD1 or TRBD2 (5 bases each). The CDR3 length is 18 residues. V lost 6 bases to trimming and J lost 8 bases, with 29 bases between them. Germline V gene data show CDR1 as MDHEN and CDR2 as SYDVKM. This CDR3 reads CASRSGQAPGNRDHEQFF. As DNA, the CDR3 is TGTGCCAGCAGATCTGGACAAGCCCCTGGAAATCGGGACCATGAGCAGTTCTTC.

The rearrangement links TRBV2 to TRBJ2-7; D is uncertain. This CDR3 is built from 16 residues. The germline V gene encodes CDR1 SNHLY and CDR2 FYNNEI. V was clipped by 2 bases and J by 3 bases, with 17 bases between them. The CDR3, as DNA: TGTGCCAGCAGTGAAACCCTCGTCTTATGGGACTACGAGCAGTACTTC. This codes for CASSETLVLWDYEQYF.

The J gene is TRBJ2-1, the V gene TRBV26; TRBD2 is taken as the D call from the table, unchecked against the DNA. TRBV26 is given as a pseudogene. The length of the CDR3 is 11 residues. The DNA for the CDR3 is TGTGCCAGCAGTTACTTAAATGAGCAGTTCTTC. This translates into CASSYLNEQFF.

The CDR3 DNA is TGTGCCAGCAGTGTTGGACAGAGTATTGAAGCTTTCTTT. Residues: CASSVGQSIEAFF. The V and J genes are TRBV6-5 and TRBJ1-1; D is possibly TRBD1 (6 bases). The V gene lost 5 bases and the J gene lost 7 bases, with 14 bases spanning the gap. Germline V CDR1 and CDR2: MNHEY, SVGAGI. The CDR3 is made up of 13 amino acids.

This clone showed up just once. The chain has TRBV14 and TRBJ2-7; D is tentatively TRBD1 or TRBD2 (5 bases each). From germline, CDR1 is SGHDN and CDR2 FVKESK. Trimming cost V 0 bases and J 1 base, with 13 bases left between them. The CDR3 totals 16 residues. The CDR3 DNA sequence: TGTGCCAGCAGCCAAGATACCGGGACCCCTTCCTACGAGCAGTACTTC. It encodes CASSQDTGTPSYEQYF.

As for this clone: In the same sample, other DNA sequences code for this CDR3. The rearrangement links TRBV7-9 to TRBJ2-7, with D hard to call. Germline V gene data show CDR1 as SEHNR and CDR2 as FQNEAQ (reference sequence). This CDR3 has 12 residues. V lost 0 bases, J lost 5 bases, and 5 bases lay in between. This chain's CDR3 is CASSLAVNEQYF. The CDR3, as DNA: TGTGCCAGCAGCTTAGCAGTTAACGAGCAGTACTTC.

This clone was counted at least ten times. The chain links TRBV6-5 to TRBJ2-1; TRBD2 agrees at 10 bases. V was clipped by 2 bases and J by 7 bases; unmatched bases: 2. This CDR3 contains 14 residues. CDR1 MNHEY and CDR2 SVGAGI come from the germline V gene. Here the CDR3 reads CASSYETSGNEQFF. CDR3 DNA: TGTGCCAGCAGTTACGAGACTAGCGGGAATGAGCAGTTCTTC.

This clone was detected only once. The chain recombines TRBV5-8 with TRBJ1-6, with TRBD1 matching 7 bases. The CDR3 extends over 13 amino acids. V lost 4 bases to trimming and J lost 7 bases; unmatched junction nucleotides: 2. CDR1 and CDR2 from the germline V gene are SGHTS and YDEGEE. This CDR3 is CASSATGNSPLHF. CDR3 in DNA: TGTGCCAGCAGCGCGACAGGGAATTCACCCCTCCACTTT.

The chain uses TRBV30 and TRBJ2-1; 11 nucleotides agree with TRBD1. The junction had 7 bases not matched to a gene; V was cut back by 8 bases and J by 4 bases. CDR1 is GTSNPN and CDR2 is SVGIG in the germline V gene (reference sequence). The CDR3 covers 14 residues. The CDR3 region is CAREGDRGYNEQFF. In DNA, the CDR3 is TGTGCCCGGGAGGGGGACAGGGGGTACAATGAGCAGTTCTTC.

The CDR3 coding sequence is TGCGCCAGCAGTCAATCGGATTTTGCAACTAATGAAAAACTGTTTTTT. This gives the protein CASSQSDFATNEKLFF. The rearrangement uses TRBV23-1 and TRBJ1-4; D is unresolved. TRBV23-1 is an open reading frame, and its role is uncertain. Trimming shortened V by 0 bases and J by 0 bases, and 8 bases separated the two germline ends. This CDR3 contains 16 residues.

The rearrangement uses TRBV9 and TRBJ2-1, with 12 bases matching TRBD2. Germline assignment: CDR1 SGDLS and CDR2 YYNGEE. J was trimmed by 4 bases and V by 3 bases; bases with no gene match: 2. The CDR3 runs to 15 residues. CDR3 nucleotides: TGTGCCAGCAGCGACGGACTAGCGGGATACAATGAGCAGTTCTTC. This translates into CASSDGLAGYNEQFF.

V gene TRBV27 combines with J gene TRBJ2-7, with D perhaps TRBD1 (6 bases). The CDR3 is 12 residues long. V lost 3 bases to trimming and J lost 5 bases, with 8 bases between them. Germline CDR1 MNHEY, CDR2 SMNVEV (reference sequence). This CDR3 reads CASSFGGHEQYF. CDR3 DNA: TGTGCCAGCAGTTTTGGGGGCCACGAGCAGTACTTC.